The 10 T cell receptor beta chains in this list originate from one sample, sequenced in a study of PD-L1 blockade in urothelial cancer. Some clones are missing from TCRdb's copy, which holds only in-frame ones; the method was immunoSEQ multiplex PCR. This sample yields tens of thousands of clones, of which 70% to 90% are seen a single time; less than 8% belongs to the top ten. Source: PBMCs, taken around atezolizumab (anti-PD-L1) treatment. The receptors come from a man aged 60 to 69 with urothelial cancer.

The V gene is TRBV11-2, the J gene TRBJ2-2; D might be TRBD2 (6 bases). Germline V lookup: CDR1 SGHAT, CDR2 FQNNGV. The CDR3 has 15 residues. The V end was cut by 1 base, the J end by 7 bases, with 13 bases between. CDR3 sequence reads: CASSLGVARDGELFF. CDR3 sequence (DNA): TGTGCCAGCAGCTTAGGAGTTGCGCGGGACGGGGAGCTGTTTTTT. Full variable domain (missing parts from reference TRBV11-2 and TRBJ2-2): EAGVAQSPRYKIIEKRQSVAFWCNPISGHATLYWYQQILGQGPKLLIQFQNNGVVDDSQLPKDRFSAERLKGVDSTLKIQPAKLEDSAVYLCASSLGVARDGELFFGEGSRLTVL.

This clone was observed a few times. The rearrangement joins TRBV28 to TRBJ1-2; D remains unclear. V was shortened by 6 bases and J by 8 bases, with 10 bases between the two germline ends. The CDR3 is made up of 11 amino acids. Germline values: CDR1 MDHEN, CDR2 SYDVKM. This chain's CDR3 is CASSPDKGYTF. The CDR3 DNA is TGTGCCAGCAGCCCAGATAAAGGCTACACCTTC.

CDR3 in amino acids: CASSLGQGDNEQFF. As DNA, the CDR3 is TGTGCCAGCAGCCTGGGACAGGGAGACAATGAGCAGTTCTTC. V is TRBV7-9 and J is TRBJ2-1, with 9 nucleotides matching TRBD1. Losses at the gene ends were 5 bases for V and 5 bases for J; bases not matched to a gene: 4. Germline loops: CDR1 SEHNR, CDR2 FQNEAQ (reference sequence). The CDR3 extends over 14 amino acids.

The rearrangement links TRBV7-2 to TRBJ2-3; 7 bases line up with TRBD1. Trimming cost V 4 bases and J 3 bases; bases outside gene matches: 1. The CDR3 runs 13 residues. Germline V gene lookup returns CDR1 SGHTA and CDR2 FQGNSA. CDR3 DNA: TGTGCCAGCAGCTCGGGACAGACAGATACGCAGTATTTT. It codes for CASSSGQTDTQYF.

This sequence joins TRBV19 and TRBJ2-1; TRBD2 aligns across 8 bases. CDR3 length: 15 amino acids. Germline lookup yields CDR1 LNHDA and CDR2 SQIVND (reference sequence). The V and J ends lost 6 bases and 5 bases, in that order; junction bases with no gene match: 9. The CDR3 coding sequence is TGTGCCAGTAGCCCCTTCGGGGGGGGTGACAATGAGCAGTTCTTC. This encodes CASSPFGGGDNEQFF.

This rearrangement joins TRBV7-9 to TRBJ1-1; a weak D match, TRBD1 (6 bases). CDR3 size: 16 residues. Deletions cut 3 bases from V and 1 base from J, with 15 bases between. Germline CDR1 reads SEHNR; CDR2 reads FQNEAQ (reference sequence). This CDR3 is CASSFTLQGKNTEAFF. The CDR3 DNA reads TGTGCCAGCAGCTTTACCCTACAGGGAAAGAACACTGAAGCTTTCTTT.

V gene TRBV6-1 combines with J gene TRBJ1-2; D unresolved. In germline, CDR1 is MNHNS, CDR2 SASEGT. CDR3 length equals 12 residues. V gave up 3 bases and J gave up 2 bases, with 4 bases separating them. CDR3 loop: CASSDRNYGYTF. Written as DNA, the CDR3 is TGTGCCAGCAGTGACAGGAACTATGGCTACACCTTC.

The chain uses TRBV7-2 and TRBJ1-2; D is unclear. Germline V lookup: CDR1 SGHTA, CDR2 FQGNSA. CDR3 size: 15 residues. Trimming shortened V by 1 base and J by 3 bases, and 12 bases separated the two germline ends. CDR3 DNA sequence: TGTGCCAGCAGCTTAGTTTCGGTAGGAGACTATGGCTACACCTTC. It is translated as CASSLVSVGDYGYTF.

The CDR3 sequence: CSVDRASSGSTSYEQYF. The CDR3 DNA reads as TGCAGCGTGGATAGGGCGTCTAGCGGGTCTACCTCCTACGAGCAGTACTTC. This chain uses TRBV29-1 with TRBJ2-7; TRBD2 agrees at 8 bases. This CDR3 spans 17 amino acids. Trimming removed 6 bases from V and 0 bases from J; junction bases left unmatched: 16. The V gene's germline CDR1 is SQVTM and CDR2 ANQGSEA.

The chain combines TRBV1 with TRBJ2-7; the table's D call, TRBD1, has no DNA check behind it. TRBV1 is a listed pseudogene. This CDR3 spans 17 amino acids. For the CDR3, the DNA is TGCACCAGCAGCCACGGCGGAGTGAGGACAACAACCTACGAGCAGTACTTC. Encoded protein: CTSSHGGVRTTTYEQYF.